The rows below give T cell receptor beta chains drawn from one sample of a study of blood T cell repertoires in COVID-19. Clones were sequenced by immunoSEQ multiplex PCR, and TCRdb holds only the in-frame ones, with some missing. The sample lists 55,000 to 65,000 clones; about 81% were seen once. The specimen was peripheral blood. These receptors were obtained from a man between 60 and 75 years old with COVID-19, enrolled during active disease. CDR3s leave out the opening cysteine and the closing phenylalanine or tryptophan. The D gene is left open where the match is weak.

j_call,d_call,v_call,cdr3_aa
TRBJ1-4,TRBD1,TRBV15,ATSSDKTGGAREKLF
TRBJ1-2,TRBD1,TRBV6-5,ASSLTGVNYGYT
TRBJ2-2,TRBD2,TRBV5-1,ASSSLTSGGGELF
TRBJ1-4,TRBD1,TRBV4-1,ASSQPPGQQKLF
TRBJ2-1,TRBD2,TRBV19,ASTGLAGLSSYNEQF
TRBJ2-7,TRBD2,TRBV11-3,ASSLVGRAGGEQY
TRBJ1-4,NA,TRBV19,ASSIVSANEKLF
TRBJ2-4,TRBD1,TRBV27,ASSPGTGKNIQY
TRBJ2-1,TRBD2,TRBV14,ASSLRAGGLSFEQF
TRBJ2-1,NA,TRBV3-1/TRBV3-2,ASSQDIGSNEQF